The 28 T cell receptor beta chains reported below all come from one sample, sequenced in a study of blood T cell repertoires in COVID-19. Produced via immunoSEQ multiplex PCR; TCRdb's table is partial and in-frame only. The sample holds about 420,000 clones, about 90% seen once. Material: peripheral blood. These receptors originate from a man between 18 and 35 years old with COVID-19, enrolled during active disease.

The V and J genes are TRBV27 and TRBJ2-6, with TRBD1 matching 11 bases. In germline, CDR1 is MNHEY, CDR2 SMNVEV (reference sequence). The CDR3 runs 20 residues. Trimming removed 4 bases from V and 4 bases from J; junction bases left unmatched: 15. CDR3 region: CASSSNPGTGGYGGANVLTF. In DNA, the CDR3 is TGTGCCAGCAGTTCAAACCCCGGGACAGGGGGTTACGGAGGGGCCAACGTCCTGACTTTC.

The rearrangement links TRBV7-8 to TRBJ2-3; TRBD2 agrees at 9 bases. CDR1 SGHVS and CDR2 FQNEAQ come from the germline V gene. The CDR3 runs to 15 residues. Trimming cost V 3 bases and J 6 bases; bases outside gene matches: 7. CDR3 amino acids: CASSFDLAGVDTQYF. Written as DNA, the CDR3 is TGTGCCAGCAGCTTCGATTTAGCGGGGGTGGATACGCAGTATTTT.

The V gene is TRBV15, the J gene TRBJ1-1; TRBD1 matches 9 bases. V lost 1 base and J lost 4; bases outside the gene matches: 10. The CDR3 has 17 residues. Germline CDR1 reads LNHNV; CDR2 reads YYDKDF (reference sequence). The CDR3 DNA follows: TGTGCCACCAGCAGAGCTCCGGGACAGGGAATGGGCACTGAAGCTTTCTTT. It codes for CATSRAPGQGMGTEAFF. Complete variable domain (other parts from reference TRBV15 and TRBJ1-1): DAMVIQNPRYQVTQFGKPVTLSCSQTLNHNVMYWYQQKSSQAPKLLFHYYDKDFNNEADTPDNFQSRRPNTSFCFLDIRSPGLGDTAMYLCATSRAPGQGMGTEAFFGQGTRLTVV.

The chain recombines TRBV2 with TRBJ2-1; TRBD1 matches 8 bases. Germline assignment: CDR1 SNHLY and CDR2 FYNNEI. The CDR3 length is 16 residues. V gave up 4 bases and J gave up 7 bases; unmatched junction bases: 12. The DNA for the CDR3 is TGTGCCAGCAGTGCGCAGGGGGCGTCGACACGGAATGAGCAGTTCTTC. Translating gives CASSAQGASTRNEQFF.

Only one count was recorded for this clone. The chain is built from TRBV7-8 and TRBJ2-3; D ambiguous. V lost 0 bases and J lost 4, with 8 bases in between. Germline assignment: CDR1 SGHVS and CDR2 FQNEAQ. CDR3 length equals 14 residues. The CDR3 sequence: CASSLAPEADTQYF. The CDR3 nucleotides read TGTGCCAGCAGCTTAGCTCCCGAGGCAGATACGCAGTATTTT.

The rearrangement uses TRBV11-2 and TRBJ1-3; no definite D call. V lost 7 bases and J lost 3, with 7 bases in between. The germline CDR1 and CDR2 sequences are SGHAT and FQNNGV. This CDR3 is built from 12 residues. CDR3 sequence (DNA): TGTGCCAGCACCCCCGTTGGAAACACCATATATTTT. Its translation is CASTPVGNTIYF.

The genes are TRBV11-2 and TRBJ2-1, with 12 bases lining up with TRBD2. Looked up from germline, CDR1 is SGHAT and CDR2 is FQNNGV. The ends lost 5 bases at V and 8 bases at J; junction bases unmatched: 7. The CDR3 consists of 15 residues. The CDR3 protein is CASSPPLAGGHEQFF. The CDR3 DNA follows: TGTGCCAGCAGCCCGCCACTAGCGGGGGGCCATGAGCAGTTCTTC. The full variable domain, rest sourced from reference TRBV11-2 and TRBJ2-1, is EAGVAQSPRYKIIEKRQSVAFWCNPISGHATLYWYQQILGQGPKLLIQFQNNGVVDDSQLPKDRFSAERLKGVDSTLKIQPAKLEDSAVYLCASSPPLAGGHEQFFGPGTRLTVL.

The chain joins TRBV7-6 to TRBJ2-5; weak D call: TRBD1 (5 bases). The V gene's germline CDR1 is SGHVS and CDR2 FNYEAQ. The V end was cut by 3 bases, the J end by 2 bases, with 7 bases between. This CDR3 spans 13 amino acids. The CDR3 region is CASSFAGQETQYF. The CDR3 DNA sequence: TGTGCCAGCAGCTTTGCAGGGCAAGAGACCCAGTACTTC.

The rearrangement joins TRBV5-8 to TRBJ2-3, with 12 bases matching TRBD1. This CDR3 is 17 amino acids long. V gave up 4 bases and J gave up 5 bases; unmatched junction bases: 11. Germline-derived CDR1 and CDR2 are SGHTS and YDEGEE. The CDR3 DNA is TGTGCCAGCAGCACCGGGACAGGGGGCTATAATCAAGATACGCAGTATTTT. This sequence encodes CASSTGTGGYNQDTQYF.

This chain links TRBV30 with TRBJ1-2; D gene unclear. The germline CDR1 and CDR2 sequences are GTSNPN and SVGIG (reference sequence). The CDR3 has 11 residues. Trimming removed 4 bases from V and 0 bases from J, with 3 bases in between. Here the CDR3 reads CAWTTNYGYTF. CDR3 bases: TGTGCCTGGACAACTAACTATGGCTACACCTTC.

The rearrangement uses TRBV5-4 and TRBJ2-3; D is possibly TRBD1 (6 bases). Per germline, CDR1 SGHNT and CDR2 YYREEE (reference sequence). The CDR3 covers 17 residues. V lost 5 bases and J 6 bases, leaving 25 bases between the germline ends. The CDR3 is CASSPPPGHIHGDTQYF. The CDR3 bases are TGTGCCAGCAGTCCACCACCGGGACACATACACGGGGATACGCAGTATTTT.

V usage is TRBV30 and J usage is TRBJ2-1; unclear D gene. V was clipped by 5 bases and J by 3 bases, with 5 bases between them. This CDR3 spans 11 amino acids. Germline CDR1 and CDR2: GTSNPN and SVGIG (reference sequence). This chain's CDR3 is CAWDFYNEQFF. CDR3 DNA sequence: TGTGCCTGGGACTTCTACAATGAGCAGTTCTTC.

This clone appeared a single time. The gene calls are TRBV6-5 and TRBJ1-2; 10 bases line up with TRBD1. V was pared by 7 bases and J by 8 bases, with 13 bases of the junction left unmatched. Germline loops: CDR1 MNHEY, CDR2 SVGAGI. The length of the CDR3 is 15 residues. The CDR3 reads CASTRTGGDHGGYTF. The CDR3 DNA reads TGTGCCAGCACCAGGACAGGGGGAGACCATGGAGGCTACACCTTC.

V usage is TRBV28 and J usage is TRBJ2-7; 7 nucleotides line up with TRBD2. V dropped 5 bases and J dropped 2; count of bases not matched to a gene: 6. The CDR3 length is 14 residues. Germline V gene sequence: CDR1 MDHEN, CDR2 SYDVKM. The CDR3 coding sequence is TGTGCCAGCAGTCAAGCTAGCGGACCCTACGAGCAGTACTTC. This sequence encodes CASSQASGPYEQYF.

This clone has only one observation. This sequence joins TRBV11-2 and TRBJ1-3; D not certain. The ends were cut back, 2 bases at V and 6 bases at J, with 5 bases in the middle. Germline CDR1 SGHAT, CDR2 FQNNGV. CDR3 length equals 12 residues. Here the CDR3 DNA reads TGTGCCAGCAGCTTATTAGTAAACACCATATATTTT. Its translation: CASSLLVNTIYF.

The chain has TRBV2 and TRBJ1-5, with D hard to call. This CDR3 is built from 14 residues. V was clipped by 0 bases and J by 7 bases, with 10 bases between them. Per germline, CDR1 SNHLY and CDR2 FYNNEI. The CDR3 sequence is CASSEARVTQPQHF. Here the CDR3 DNA reads TGTGCCAGCAGTGAAGCGCGCGTCACCCAGCCCCAGCATTTT. Drawing the rest from reference TRBV2 and TRBJ1-5, the complete variable domain is EPEVTQTPSHQVTQMGQEVILRCVPISNHLYFYWYRQILGQKVEFLVSFYNNEISEKSEIFDDQFSVERPDGSNFTLKIRSTKLEDSAMYFCASSEARVTQPQHFGDGTRLSIL.

The chain combines TRBV24-1 with TRBJ2-3; possibly TRBD1 for D (5 bases). CDR3 length: 14 residues. With 9 bases removed from V and 3 bases from J, the gap between germline ends came to 15 bases. CDR1 and CDR2 (germline): KGHDR, SFDVKD. The DNA for the CDR3 is TGTGCCACCGGGGCCCTGGACCCTACAGATACGCAGTATTTT. This gives the protein CATGALDPTDTQYF.

The chain couples TRBV2 to TRBJ2-7; a weak D match, TRBD2 (5 bases). Germline assignment: CDR1 SNHLY and CDR2 FYNNEI. The CDR3 length is 13 residues. Trimming took off 8 bases at V and 0 bases at J, with 11 bases between the two ends. CDR3 region: CASQEGSSYEQYF. The DNA for the CDR3 is TGTGCCAGCCAAGAGGGCAGCTCCTACGAGCAGTACTTC.

V and J are TRBV4-2 and TRBJ2-7; 10 nucleotides align to TRBD1. Trimming took 1 base from V and 3 from J; bases not matched to a gene: 3. This CDR3 has 15 residues. Germline assignment: CDR1 LGHNA and CDR2 YNFKEQ. Written as DNA, the CDR3 is TGTGCCAGCAGCCAAGCGGGACAGGGGTACTACGAGCAGTACTTC. Translated, it gives CASSQAGQGYYEQYF.

J is TRBJ1-2 and V is TRBV6-5; 12 bases agree with TRBD1. After removal of 0 bases from V and 4 bases from J, the junction contained 3 bases not matched to a gene. The germline gives CDR1 MNHEY, CDR2 SVGAGI. The CDR3 length is 16 residues. CDR3 region: CASSYSGQGAGYGYTF. The CDR3 DNA reads as TGTGCCAGCAGTTACTCGGGACAGGGGGCGGGCTATGGCTACACCTTC.

V gene TRBV18 combines with J gene TRBJ2-1; 9 bases map to TRBD1. The V gene end was trimmed by 2 bases and the J gene end by 7 bases; junction bases not matched to a gene: 15. The CDR3 consists of 18 residues. From germline, CDR1 is KGHSH and CDR2 LQKENI. The CDR3 sequence: CASSPEQIGTGSKNEQFF. CDR3 DNA sequence: TGTGCCAGCTCACCAGAACAGATCGGGACAGGGTCTAAAAATGAGCAGTTCTTC.

The rearrangement joins TRBV20-1 to TRBJ1-2; D is unclear. Germline V lookup: CDR1 DFQATT, CDR2 SNEGSKA (reference sequence). V dropped 1 base and J dropped 8 bases, with 8 bases sitting between them. The CDR3 has 11 residues. CDR3 sequence: CSARGVRGYTF. DNA of the CDR3: TGCAGTGCTAGAGGGGTGAGGGGCTACACCTTC.

J is TRBJ1-1 and V is TRBV6-5; 8 nucleotides line up with TRBD1. CDR3 length equals 14 residues. Germline values: CDR1 MNHEY, CDR2 SVGAGI. The V segment lost 7 bases and the J segment 6 bases; nucleotides outside the gene matches: 10. CDR3 sequence (DNA): TGTGCCAGCACCCCCGGGACAGGTTTTTCTGAAGCTTTCTTT. It yields the protein CASTPGTGFSEAFF.

CDR3 bases: TGTGCCAGTACCGCTAGCGGGGGGGCGTACGAGCAGTTCTTC. Residues: CASTASGGAYEQFF. The chain links TRBV19 to TRBJ2-1; 12 bases are a match to TRBD2. V lost 7 bases and J lost 10; bases outside the gene matches: 8. The V gene's germline CDR1 is LNHDA and CDR2 SQIVND (reference sequence). The CDR3 totals 14 residues.

The chain combines TRBV5-1 with TRBJ2-2; D might be TRBD2 (5 bases). V dropped 0 bases and J dropped 6 bases, with 9 bases sitting between them. This CDR3 spans 14 amino acids. In germline, CDR1 is SGHRS, CDR2 YFSETQ. The CDR3 coding sequence is TGCGCCAGCAGCTTGGCCTCTAGCCCCGGGGAGCTGTTTTTT. As protein: CASSLASSPGELFF.

The chain has TRBV6-2 or TRBV6-3 and TRBJ2-7; 14 positions agree with TRBD2. V was pared by 5 bases and J by 6 bases, with 9 bases of the junction left unmatched. Germline assignment: CDR1 MNHEY and CDR2 SVGEGT. This CDR3 comprises 16 residues. CDR3 loop: CASSTRLAGGFCEQYF. In DNA form, the CDR3 reads TGTGCCAGCAGTACACGACTAGCGGGAGGGTTTTGCGAGCAGTACTTC.

This sequence joins TRBV2 and TRBJ2-1, with D uncertain. The germline gives CDR1 SNHLY, CDR2 FYNNEI. The V gene lost 3 bases and the J gene lost 3 bases, with 15 bases spanning the gap. The CDR3 has 16 residues. CDR3 sequence (DNA): TGTGCCAGCAGTGACTCCTCGGGTTCAGTCTACAATGAGCAGTTCTTC. Translation: CASSDSSGSVYNEQFF.

A remark on this clone: In the same sample, other DNA sequences code for this CDR3. The chain couples TRBV3-1 (or the pseudogene TRBV3-2) to TRBJ1-1; D gene uncertain. Deletions cut 1 base from V and 7 bases from J, with 7 bases between. From germline, CDR1 is LGHDT and CDR2 YNNKEL (reference sequence). The CDR3 has 12 amino acids. CDR3 amino acids: CASSQGAGEAFF. CDR3 in DNA: TGTGCCAGCAGCCAAGGTGCGGGTGAAGCTTTCTTT.